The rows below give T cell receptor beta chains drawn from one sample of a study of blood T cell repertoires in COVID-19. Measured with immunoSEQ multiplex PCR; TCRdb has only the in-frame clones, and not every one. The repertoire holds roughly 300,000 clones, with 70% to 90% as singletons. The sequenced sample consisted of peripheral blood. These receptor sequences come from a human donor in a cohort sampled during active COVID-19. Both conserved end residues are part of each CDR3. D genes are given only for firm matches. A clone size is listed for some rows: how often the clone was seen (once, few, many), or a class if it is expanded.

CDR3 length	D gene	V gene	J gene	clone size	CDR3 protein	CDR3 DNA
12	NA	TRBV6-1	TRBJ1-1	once	CASSEVGDEAFF	TGTGCCAGCAGTGAAGTTGGAGATGAAGCTTTCTTT
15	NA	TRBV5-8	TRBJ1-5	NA	CASNPGGGENQPQHF	TGTGCCAGCAACCCAGGTGGGGGGGAAAATCAGCCCCAGCATTTT
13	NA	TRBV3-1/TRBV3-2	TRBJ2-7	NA	CASSRTASYEQYF	TGTGCCAGCAGTCGTACAGCCTCCTACGAGCAGTACTTC
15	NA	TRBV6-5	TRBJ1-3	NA	CASSYSWAPGNTIYF	TGTGCCAGCAGTTACTCGTGGGCTCCTGGAAACACCATATATTTT
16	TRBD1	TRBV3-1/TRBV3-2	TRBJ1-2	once	CASSQERTGVFYGYTF	TGTGCCAGCAGCCAAGAAAGGACAGGGGTGTTCTATGGCTACACCTTC
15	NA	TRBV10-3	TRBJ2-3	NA	CAISENGASTDTQYF	TGTGCCATCAGTGAAAATGGGGCTAGCACAGATACGCAGTATTTT
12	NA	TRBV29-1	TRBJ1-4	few	CSVGTSSEKLFF	TGCAGCGTCGGGACAAGTAGCGAAAAACTGTTTTTT
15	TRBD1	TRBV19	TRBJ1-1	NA	CASRRGGTGNAEAFF	TGTGCCAGTAGAAGAGGTGGGACAGGGAACGCTGAAGCTTTCTTT
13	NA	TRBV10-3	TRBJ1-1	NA	CAIGRDKNTEAFF	TGTGCCATCGGACGGGACAAGAACACTGAAGCTTTCTTT
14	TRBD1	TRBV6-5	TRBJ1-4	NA	CASSLTGFNEKLFF	TGTGCCAGCAGCTTGACAGGGTTTAATGAAAAACTGTTTTTT
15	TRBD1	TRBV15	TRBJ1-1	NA	CATSRRDRGRTEAFF	TGTGCCACCAGCAGGAGAGACAGGGGGCGAACTGAAGCTTTCTTT
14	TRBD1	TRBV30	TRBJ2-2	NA	CAWTDRPNTGELFF	TGTGCCTGGACGGACAGGCCCAACACCGGGGAGCTGTTTTTT
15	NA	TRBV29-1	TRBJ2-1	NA	CSVEDPTAKYNEQFF	TGCAGCGTTGAAGACCCGACAGCCAAGTACAATGAGCAGTTCTTC
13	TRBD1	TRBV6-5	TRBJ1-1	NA	CASSFRQGAEAFF	TGTGCCAGCAGTTTTAGACAGGGGGCTGAAGCTTTCTTT
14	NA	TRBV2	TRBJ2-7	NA	CASKTSPSSYEQYF	TGTGCCAGCAAGACTAGTCCCTCCTCCTACGAGCAGTACTTC
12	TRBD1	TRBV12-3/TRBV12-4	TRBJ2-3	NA	CASRDRGHAQYF	TGTGCCAGCAGGGACAGGGGTCACGCGCAGTATTTT
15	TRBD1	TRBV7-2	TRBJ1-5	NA	CASSFETGSNQPQHF	TGTGCCAGCAGCTTTGAGACAGGGAGCAATCAGCCCCAGCATTTT
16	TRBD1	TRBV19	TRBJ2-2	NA	CASSIGTGTATGELFF	TGTGCCAGTAGTATAGGAACCGGGACAGCTACCGGGGAGCTGTTTTTT
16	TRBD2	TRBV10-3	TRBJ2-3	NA	CAITRGLAGNRDTQYF	TGTGCCATCACCAGGGGACTAGCGGGGAACAGGGATACGCAGTATTTT
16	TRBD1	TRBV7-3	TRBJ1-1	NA	CASSAGQGLGNTEAFF	TGTGCCAGCAGCGCCGGACAGGGGTTGGGGAACACTGAAGCTTTCTTT
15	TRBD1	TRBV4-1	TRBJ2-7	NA	CASSRGQDATYEQYF	TGCGCCAGCAGCCGGGGACAGGACGCCACCTACGAGCAGTACTTC
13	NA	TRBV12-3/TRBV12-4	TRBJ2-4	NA	CASSFSEGRIQYF	TGTGCCAGCAGTTTCTCGGAGGGGCGCATTCAGTACTTC